This T cell receptor (beta chain) was documented in a study of shared T cell receptors in the human thymus. V shed 8 bases and J shed 8 bases, with 15 bases lying between them. CDR3 length: 13 amino acids. From germline, CDR1 is MNHEY and CDR2 SMNVEV (reference sequence). Here immunoSEQ multiplex PCR was the method, and the copy in TCRdb shows in-frame clones only, minus some. The table shows some 720,000 clones, with around nine tenths occurring only once. This sample also belongs to another study, concerning human thymus T cells. That source adds: The thymus tissue came from resections taken during corrective heart surgery.

Sequenced material: thymocytes. This clonotype was obtained from a boy younger than two with a congenital heart defect. V usage is TRBV27 and J usage is TRBJ1-4; D might be TRBD1 (5 bases). The CDR3 loop is CASRDGGKEKLFF. The CDR3 DNA is TGTGCCAGCCGGGACGGGGGGAAGGAAAAACTGTTTTTT.